A single sample is the source of the 27 T cell receptor beta chains below, sequenced in a study of blood T cell repertoires in COVID-19. Assay used: immunoSEQ multiplex PCR; TCRdb lists only in-frame clones, some missing. The repertoire holds just under 250,000 clones, with about 90% as singletons. Sequences were obtained from peripheral blood. All receptors come from a young woman who had recovered from COVID-19.

The chain combines TRBV10-3 with TRBJ1-1; D perhaps matches TRBD1 (6 bases). The germline V gene encodes CDR1 ENHRY and CDR2 SYGVKD. V lost 5 bases and J lost 1, with 17 bases in between. The CDR3 runs 16 residues. The CDR3 DNA reads as TGTGCCATCAGTCGCGAAGGGACAACAGGGAACACTGAAGCTTTCTTT. This sequence encodes CAISREGTTGNTEAFF.

This chain links TRBV11-2 with TRBJ1-2, with 8 bases fitting TRBD1. Looked up from germline, CDR1 is SGHAT and CDR2 is FQNNGV. The CDR3 extends over 14 amino acids. V shed 6 bases and J 2 bases; nucleotides not matched to a gene: 5. CDR3 nucleotide sequence: TGTGCCAGCAGTCCGGACAGGGCCAACTATGGCTACACCTTC. As protein: CASSPDRANYGYTF.

CDR3 residues: CASSEQGGTEAFF. The DNA of the CDR3 is TGTGCCAGCAGCGAACAGGGGGGGACTGAAGCTTTCTTT. The gene calls are TRBV4-2 and TRBJ1-1; 8 nucleotides match TRBD1. The J segment lost 5 bases and the V segment lost 5 bases, leaving 4 bases of the junction unmatched. Germline CDR1 LGHNA, CDR2 YNFKEQ. The CDR3 totals 13 residues.

The chain links TRBV10-3 to TRBJ2-7; a weak D match, TRBD2 (5 bases). Trimming shortened V by 2 bases and J by 4 bases, and 12 bases separated the two germline ends. There are 14 residues in the CDR3. Germline CDR1 is ENHRY and CDR2 is SYGVKD. The DNA of the CDR3 is TGTGCCATCAGTGAGGAAGTTTTAGCGTACGAGCAGTACTTC. It yields the protein CAISEEVLAYEQYF.

This clone has more than one count but fewer than ten. The chain links TRBV19 to TRBJ1-1; 7 bases match TRBD1. Germline V gives CDR1 LNHDA, CDR2 SQIVND (reference sequence). The CDR3 spans 15 residues. J was trimmed by 2 bases and V by 4 bases; bases with no gene match: 7. The DNA of the CDR3 is TGTGCCAGTAGTAAAGCCGGGACAGCCAACACTGAAGCTTTCTTT. Translation: CASSKAGTANTEAFF.

In its sample, this clone was seen a few times. V usage is TRBV9 and J usage is TRBJ2-1; TRBD1 agrees at 10 bases. The J segment lost 10 bases and the V segment lost 4 bases, leaving 11 bases of the junction unmatched. Germline V gives CDR1 SGDLS, CDR2 YYNGEE. The CDR3 sequence is 15 residues long. CDR3 nucleotide sequence: TGTGCCAGCAGCCCTCGGACAGGGGGGTATGCAGAGCAGTTCTTC. Encoded protein: CASSPRTGGYAEQFF.

The genes are TRBV5-4 and TRBJ1-2; D uncertain. Trimming removed 4 bases at V and 0 bases at J, with 10 bases between. This CDR3 comprises 14 residues. CDR1 is SGHNT, CDR2 YYREEE, per germline (reference sequence). CDR3 in DNA: TGTGCCAGCAGCCAGGTCGATTCTAACTATGGCTACACCTTC. Its protein product is CASSQVDSNYGYTF.

CDR3 protein: CASSPTSDRDYEQYF. CDR3 DNA sequence: TGTGCCAGCTCACCAACGTCGGACAGGGACTACGAGCAGTACTTC. The rearrangement uses TRBV18 and TRBJ2-7, with 8 bases matching TRBD1. CDR1 and CDR2 (germline): KGHSH, LQKENI. Trimming took 2 bases from V and 3 from J; bases not matched to a gene: 6. The CDR3 is made up of 15 amino acids.

The chain combines TRBV5-6 with TRBJ2-3; TRBD2 might be the D (6 bases). With 7 bases removed from V and 0 bases from J, the gap between germline ends came to 18 bases. Germline V gene lookup returns CDR1 SGHDT and CDR2 YYEEEE. This CDR3 region has 16 residues. The CDR3 bases are TGTGCCAGCGCCTTGGGAGGCAGTCCTAGCACAGATACGCAGTATTTT. It yields the protein CASALGGSPSTDTQYF.

This clone was detected only a few times. The chain has TRBV4-2 and TRBJ2-7, with TRBD1 identical over 7 bases. V shed 3 bases, J shed 2 bases, and the junction held 10 bases outside the gene matches. The CDR3 runs to 16 residues. The V gene's germline CDR1 is LGHNA and CDR2 YNFKEQ. CDR3 loop: CASSHWGSGGTYEQYF. CDR3 DNA: TGTGCCAGCAGCCATTGGGGGTCAGGGGGTACCTACGAGCAGTACTTC.

This clone appeared once. CDR3 region: CASKVSRGPGTEAFF. In nucleotides, the CDR3 is TGTGCCAGTAAAGTTTCGAGGGGGCCAGGGACTGAAGCTTTCTTT. The chain recombines TRBV19 with TRBJ1-1; 7 bases are a match to TRBD1. Germline V CDR1 and CDR2: LNHDA, SQIVND (reference sequence). V trimming: 7 bases; J trimming: 5 bases; junction bases outside the gene matches: 13. The CDR3 runs to 15 residues.

The gene calls are TRBV13 and TRBJ1-2, with D tentatively TRBD1 (6 bases). Germline CDR1 is PRHDT and CDR2 is FYEKMQ (reference sequence). Trimming took 4 bases from V and 0 from J, leaving 12 bases between them. This CDR3 spans 15 amino acids. As DNA, the CDR3 is TGTGCCAGCAGCTCCAACAGGGAGCCTAACTATGGCTACACCTTC. As protein: CASSSNREPNYGYTF.

This chain connects TRBV10-3 to TRBJ2-3; 8 positions agree with TRBD1. The J segment lost 4 bases and the V segment lost 8 bases, leaving 14 bases of the junction unmatched. CDR3 length equals 16 residues. Germline V gene data show CDR1 as ENHRY and CDR2 as SYGVKD. The CDR3 DNA follows: TGTGCCATCCAGTCGGGGACAGGAGGTCACGCAGATACGCAGTATTTT. Its protein product is CAIQSGTGGHADTQYF.

This chain links TRBV6-2 or TRBV6-3 with TRBJ1-6; perhaps TRBD1 as D (5 bases). The CDR3 loop spans 17 amino acids. Trimming took 2 bases from V and 7 from J, leaving 18 bases between them. Germline CDR1 MNHEY, CDR2 SVGEGT. CDR3 sequence: CASSYNSTVLPNSPLHF. CDR3 in DNA: TGTGCCAGCAGTTACAATTCGACAGTCCTTCCCAATTCACCCCTCCACTTT.

The J gene is TRBJ2-2, the V gene TRBV15, with D hard to call. Trimming stripped 0 bases from V and 6 bases from J, with 5 bases between. Germline lookup yields CDR1 LNHNV and CDR2 YYDKDF (reference sequence). There are 13 residues in the CDR3. The CDR3 bases are TGTGCCACCAGCAGAGAAGGAGCCGGGGAGCTGTTTTTT. Its protein is CATSREGAGELFF.

The rearrangement joins TRBV2 to TRBJ2-5; 10 bases map to TRBD1. Germline V gene sequence: CDR1 SNHLY, CDR2 FYNNEI. V was clipped by 4 bases and J by 4 bases; unmatched bases: 3. This CDR3 region has 14 residues. CDR3 nucleotides: TGTGCCAGCAGTGGACAGGGGGCTAGAGAGACCCAGTACTTC. Translation gives CASSGQGARETQYF.

This rearrangement joins TRBV9 to TRBJ1-2, with D perhaps matching TRBD1 (5 bases). CDR1 is SGDLS and CDR2 is YYNGEE in the germline V gene. CDR3 length: 14 amino acids. The V and J ends lost 6 bases and 7 bases respectively, with 19 bases between them. The CDR3 reads CASTGGRTGTGYTF. CDR3 DNA: TGTGCCAGCACCGGGGGTCGAACAGGTACTGGCTACACCTTC.

The J gene is TRBJ2-2, the V gene TRBV7-3, with 9 bases matching TRBD2. The germline gives CDR1 SGHTA, CDR2 FQGTGA. V trimming: 5 bases; J trimming: 6 bases; junction bases outside the gene matches: 13. This CDR3 contains 17 residues. For the CDR3, the DNA is TGTGCCAGCAGCGCCCCCGTGAGCGGGGGGTTATCCGGGGAGCTGTTTTTT. Its translation is CASSAPVSGGLSGELFF.

The chain recombines TRBV4-1 with TRBJ1-2; 10 bases line up with TRBD1. The CDR3 loop spans 16 amino acids. Losses at the gene ends were 3 bases for V and 4 bases for J; bases not matched to a gene: 8. Germline V CDR1 and CDR2: MGHRA, YSYEKL. The CDR3 DNA reads TGCGCCAGCAGCCACGGGACAGGGGTCTCCACCTATGGCTACACCTTC. Translation: CASSHGTGVSTYGYTF.

The table lists this clone with a few counts. The CDR3 nucleotides are TGCGCCAGCAGCGACATGCTCATGAACACTGAAGCTTTCTTT. Translating gives CASSDMLMNTEAFF. The chain couples TRBV5-1 to TRBJ1-1; D unclear. The V and J ends lost 4 bases and 0 bases respectively, with 10 bases between them. Germline V lookup: CDR1 SGHRS, CDR2 YFSETQ. The CDR3 runs to 14 residues.

The genes are TRBV27 and TRBJ2-7, with a possible D match to TRBD1 (6 bases). Between the trimmed V and J ends, which lost 0 bases and 2 bases, there was a span of 14 bases. CDR1 and CDR2 (germline): MNHEY, SMNVEV (reference sequence). There are 16 residues in the CDR3. This CDR3 is CASSLSSAGAPYEQYF. In DNA form, the CDR3 reads TGTGCCAGCAGTTTATCGTCAGCAGGGGCTCCCTACGAGCAGTACTTC.

CDR3 nucleotide sequence: TGCGCCAGCAGCCCCCGGGACAGGGGAATTGGCTACACCTTC. This sequence encodes CASSPRDRGIGYTF. The chain joins TRBV4-1 to TRBJ1-2, with 10 bases fitting TRBD1. CDR3 length equals 14 residues. Germline-derived CDR1 and CDR2 are MGHRA and YSYEKL. J gave up 7 bases and V 4 bases, and 6 bases lay outside the gene matches.

The chain couples TRBV20-1 to TRBJ2-5, with D maybe TRBD2 (6 bases). The CDR3 is 14 amino acids. CDR1 is DFQATT and CDR2 is SNEGSKA in the germline V gene (reference sequence). Trimming removed 3 bases at V and 7 bases at J, with 18 bases between. The CDR3 protein is CSASIPPGLWTQYF. Written as DNA, the CDR3 is TGCAGTGCTAGTATACCCCCGGGACTTTGGACCCAGTACTTC.

J is TRBJ2-1 and V is TRBV11-1; 8 positions match TRBD1. CDR1 and CDR2 from the germline V gene are SGHAT and FQDESV (reference sequence). V gave up 1 base and J gave up 4 bases; unmatched junction bases: 6. CDR3 size: 16 residues. The CDR3 spells CASSLVFGQGYNEQFF. The CDR3 DNA is TGTGCCAGCAGCTTAGTCTTTGGACAGGGTTACAATGAGCAGTTCTTC.

The chain recombines TRBV14 with TRBJ2-3; D is undetermined. Germline V gene sequence: CDR1 SGHDN, CDR2 FVKESK. Trimming left V 0 bases short and J 0 bases short, with 10 bases between. The CDR3 covers 16 residues. CDR3 nucleotide sequence: TGTGCCAGCAGCCAAGACACGATTACTAGCACAGATACGCAGTATTTT. Translation gives CASSQDTITSTDTQYF.

The CDR3 DNA reads as TGTGCCAGCAGCCCTATACCCCAGCGGGGGGGCCTGGCGGGGGCCAACGTCCTGACTTTC. This encodes CASSPIPQRGGLAGANVLTF. The chain joins TRBV7-3 to TRBJ2-6; TRBD2 agrees at 10 bases. There are 20 residues in the CDR3. Germline CDR1 SGHTA, CDR2 FQGTGA. The J segment lost 4 bases and the V segment lost 5 bases, leaving 17 bases of the junction unmatched.

This rearrangement joins TRBV4-2 to TRBJ2-7, with 11 bases lining up with TRBD2. The CDR3 is made up of 17 amino acids. V was clipped by 0 bases and J by 3 bases; unmatched bases: 7. CDR1 and CDR2 (germline): LGHNA, YNFKEQ. The chain's CDR3 is CASSQDVGLAGGYEQYF. CDR3 in DNA: TGTGCCAGCAGCCAAGATGTCGGGCTAGCGGGGGGCTACGAGCAGTACTTC.